This entry lists 28 T cell receptor beta chains sequenced from one sample in a study of blood T cell repertoires in COVID-19. Using immunoSEQ multiplex PCR, the repertoire was profiled, and TCRdb retains in-frame clones only, with some absent. The profile covers around 160,000 clones, with approximately 81% appearing a single time and 35% to 45% taken by the ten largest. The specimen sequenced was peripheral blood. The receptor source for this set is a human donor in a cohort sampled during active COVID-19.

The gene calls are TRBV5-4 and TRBJ2-5, with 8 bases that match TRBD2. The CDR3 runs to 13 residues. V lost 4 bases to trimming and J lost 5 bases; unmatched junction nucleotides: 4. Per the germline V gene, CDR1 is SGHNT and CDR2 is YYREEE (reference sequence). The CDR3 protein is CASSTAGVETQYF. Here the CDR3 DNA reads TGTGCCAGCAGCACAGCGGGGGTTGAGACCCAGTACTTC.

The V call is TRBV27, the J call TRBJ1-3; D ambiguous. Between the trimmed V and J ends, which lost 5 bases and 0 bases, there was a span of 11 bases. This CDR3 is 15 amino acids long. Germline CDR1 is MNHEY and CDR2 is SMNVEV (reference sequence). The CDR3 protein is CASSLSLISGNTIYF. In DNA form, the CDR3 reads TGTGCCAGCAGTCTCAGTCTTATCTCTGGAAACACCATATATTTT.

This chain links TRBV19 with TRBJ1-6, with D perhaps matching TRBD1 (5 bases). V lost 7 bases to trimming and J lost 7 bases, with 11 bases between them. The CDR3 has 13 amino acids. Germline CDR1 is LNHDA and CDR2 is SQIVND (reference sequence). CDR3 sequence reads: CASTRRGNSPLHF. The CDR3 DNA follows: TGTGCCAGTACCCGCCGGGGGAATTCACCCCTCCACTTT.

The count of this clone is one. The chain joins TRBV29-1 to TRBJ2-1; 8 bases match TRBD2. V lost 3 bases and J lost 7; bases outside the gene matches: 2. Germline CDR1 reads SQVTM; CDR2 reads ANQGSEA. The CDR3 totals 12 residues. The CDR3 DNA follows: TGCAGCGTTGAGGGCGGGGGGAATGAGCAGTTCTTC. Encoded protein: CSVEGGGNEQFF.

CDR3 amino acids: CASSLGRGGIEAFF. The DNA of the CDR3 is TGCGCCAGCAGCTTGGGAAGGGGCGGGATTGAAGCTTTCTTT. The chain links TRBV5-1 to TRBJ1-1; the D gene is possibly TRBD1 (5 bases). In germline, CDR1 is SGHRS, CDR2 YFSETQ. V was pared by 0 bases and J by 7 bases, with 13 bases between. The CDR3 has 14 amino acids. Variable domain in full (rest from reference TRBV5-1 and TRBJ1-1): KAGVTQTPRYLIKTRGQQVTLSCSPISGHRSVSWYQQTPGQGLQFLFEYFSETQRNKGNFPGRFSGRQFSNSRSEMNVSTLELGDSALYLCASSLGRGGIEAFFGQGTRLTVV.

This chain uses TRBV7-8 with TRBJ1-3; D gene ambiguous. This CDR3 region has 17 residues. Germline assignment: CDR1 SGHVS and CDR2 FQNEAQ. The V end was cut by 1 base, the J end by 0 bases, with 13 bases between. CDR3 protein: CASSLVGDPHSGNTIYF. The CDR3 DNA sequence: TGTGCCAGCAGCTTAGTCGGGGATCCTCACTCTGGAAACACCATATATTTT.

This clone was counted at least ten times. V gene TRBV6-5 combines with J gene TRBJ1-1; D uncertain. Trimming took off 5 bases at V and 0 bases at J, with 7 bases between the two ends. The CDR3 covers 13 residues. The germline V gene has CDR1 MNHEY and CDR2 SVGAGI. CDR3 DNA: TGTGCCAGCAGTCCTATCATGAACACTGAAGCTTTCTTT. This translates into CASSPIMNTEAFF.

The V and J genes are TRBV5-6 and TRBJ2-1; 7 bases line up with TRBD1. V lost 3 bases, J lost 1 base, and 10 bases stayed unmatched. This CDR3 is 17 amino acids long. CDR1 is SGHDT, CDR2 YYEEEE, per germline. The CDR3 here is CASSSISGTASYNEQFF. CDR3 nucleotides: TGTGCCAGCAGCTCGATATCCGGGACAGCTTCCTACAATGAGCAGTTCTTC.

The chain has TRBV4-2 and TRBJ2-5; D might be TRBD1 (5 bases). Trimming shortened V by 5 bases and J by 5 bases, and 12 bases separated the two germline ends. From germline, CDR1 is LGHNA and CDR2 YNFKEQ. This CDR3 contains 13 residues. CDR3 sequence: CASSSPGMETQYF. The CDR3 bases are TGTGCCAGCAGCTCCCCAGGGATGGAGACCCAGTACTTC.

The chain joins TRBV18 to TRBJ1-3; TRBD1 might be the D (5 bases). Trimming removed 2 bases at V and 1 base at J, with 9 bases between. This CDR3 has 15 amino acids. Per germline, CDR1 KGHSH and CDR2 LQKENI. The CDR3 sequence is CASSPRGVSGNTIYF. The CDR3 bases are TGTGCCAGCTCACCAAGGGGTGTGTCTGGAAACACCATATATTTT.

This clone appeared once. CDR3 DNA: TGTGCCAGTAGCCCCGGACTAGCGGGGGGCACAGATACGCAGTATTTT. This codes for CASSPGLAGGTDTQYF. The chain uses TRBV19 and TRBJ2-3, with TRBD2 identical over 13 bases. Per germline, CDR1 LNHDA and CDR2 SQIVND (reference sequence). V dropped 6 bases and J dropped 1; count of bases not matched to a gene: 4. This CDR3 has 16 residues.

The chain has TRBV6-5 and TRBJ1-6; 7 bases are shared with TRBD1. The CDR3 loop spans 13 amino acids. The J segment lost 8 bases and the V segment lost 7 bases, leaving 5 bases of the junction unmatched. Germline V gene lookup returns CDR1 MNHEY and CDR2 SVGAGI. The CDR3 DNA follows: TGTGCCAGCACCCACAGGGGTGATTCACCCCTCCACTTT. It is translated as CASTHRGDSPLHF.

V gene TRBV4-3 combines with J gene TRBJ1-5; 9 positions match TRBD1. The CDR3 has 16 amino acids. The germline gives CDR1 LGHNA, CDR2 YSLEER. Trimming removed 1 base from V and 4 bases from J; junction bases left unmatched: 5. CDR3 sequence (DNA): TGCGCCAGCAGCCAAGGGGGGACAGGGTTGAATCAGCCCCAGCATTTT. Its protein product is CASSQGGTGLNQPQHF.

This clone was picked up a small number of times. This chain joins TRBV11-3 and TRBJ1-2; D possibly corresponds to TRBD1 (5 bases). The V gene lost 5 bases and the J gene lost 2 bases, with 15 bases spanning the gap. This CDR3 contains 15 residues. CDR1 is SGHNT and CDR2 is YENEEA in the germline V gene. CDR3 DNA sequence: TGTGCCAGCAGCCCGGCGGCAGGGTTCAACTATGGCTACACCTTC. Its protein product is CASSPAAGFNYGYTF.

V and J are TRBV28 and TRBJ2-2, with a possible D match to TRBD1 (5 bases). The CDR3 extends over 13 amino acids. In germline, CDR1 is MDHEN, CDR2 SYDVKM. Trimming left V 6 bases short and J 2 bases short, with 7 bases between. The CDR3 here is CASSDSNTGELFF. CDR3 coding DNA: TGTGCCAGCAGCGACAGTAACACCGGGGAGCTGTTTTTT.

This chain connects TRBV7-2 to TRBJ2-5, with a weak D call TRBD2 (5 bases). The CDR3 is 14 residues long. V shed 3 bases and J shed 3 bases, with 11 bases lying between them. Germline CDR1 SGHTA, CDR2 FQGNSA. For the CDR3, the DNA is TGTGCCAGCAGCTTCGATGGAGGCAAAGAGACCCAGTACTTC. This sequence encodes CASSFDGGKETQYF.

Comment on this clone: The identical CDR3 is also encoded by other nucleotide sequences in the sample. The V call is TRBV4-3, the J call TRBJ1-2; D may be TRBD1 (5 bases). Trimming removed 1 base at V and 3 bases at J, with 12 bases between. The germline gives CDR1 LGHNA, CDR2 YSLEER. The CDR3 is 15 residues long. The CDR3 DNA sequence: TGCGCCAGCAGCCAAGTGGGGCCTACCGACTATGGCTACACCTTC. This sequence encodes CASSQVGPTDYGYTF.

The rearrangement joins TRBV19 to TRBJ1-6; a weak D match, TRBD1 (5 bases). The CDR3 sequence is 15 residues long. Trimming took off 0 bases at V and 7 bases at J, with 10 bases between the two ends. The germline CDR1 and CDR2 sequences are LNHDA and SQIVND (reference sequence). The CDR3: CASSIEDITNSPLHF. The CDR3 nucleotides are TGTGCCAGTAGTATAGAGGACATTACCAATTCACCCCTCCACTTT.

The chain recombines TRBV5-4 with TRBJ2-5, with D possibly being TRBD1 (5 bases). Germline-derived CDR1 and CDR2 are SGHNT and YYREEE (reference sequence). The V gene lost 2 bases and the J gene lost 1 base, with 6 bases spanning the gap. The CDR3 runs 13 residues. The CDR3 loop reads CASSFDSQETQYF. DNA of the CDR3: TGTGCCAGCAGCTTCGACAGCCAAGAGACCCAGTACTTC.

The V call is TRBV29-1, the J call TRBJ1-5, with D uncertain. With 8 bases removed from V and 3 bases from J, the gap between germline ends came to 14 bases. Germline-derived CDR1 and CDR2 are SQVTM and ANQGSEA. This CDR3 comprises 13 residues. The CDR3 here is CSFQGGPNQPQHF. The DNA of the CDR3 is TGCAGCTTTCAAGGAGGGCCCAATCAGCCCCAGCATTTT.

The chain uses TRBV4-2 and TRBJ2-4, with 8 bases that match TRBD2. Per germline, CDR1 LGHNA and CDR2 YNFKEQ. V gave up 4 bases and J gave up 0 bases; unmatched junction bases: 2. This CDR3 region has 15 residues. CDR3 nucleotides: TGTGCCAGCAGCCCCCGGGGGGGAGCCAAAAACATTCAGTACTTC. It is translated as CASSPRGGAKNIQYF.

The rearrangement links TRBV4-2 to TRBJ1-2; 12 positions agree with TRBD1. The J segment lost 9 bases and the V segment lost 0 bases, leaving 8 bases of the junction unmatched. Germline-derived CDR1 and CDR2 are LGHNA and YNFKEQ. The CDR3 is 16 amino acids. The CDR3 sequence is CASSQDLGTGGSSYTF. In DNA form, the CDR3 reads TGTGCCAGCAGCCAAGATCTCGGGACAGGGGGCTCGAGCTACACCTTC.

The chain is built from TRBV7-2 and TRBJ1-6; no firm D call. This CDR3 region has 12 residues. V gave up 5 bases and J gave up 7 bases, with 6 bases separating them. From germline, CDR1 is SGHTA and CDR2 FQGNSA. The CDR3 is CASSQMNSPLHF. The CDR3 coding sequence is TGTGCCAGCAGCCAGATGAATTCACCCCTCCACTTT.

The chain uses TRBV3-1 (or the pseudogene TRBV3-2) and TRBJ1-2; possible D gene TRBD1, 6 bases. The CDR3 contains 14 residues. V shed 4 bases and J shed 4 bases, with 13 bases lying between them. Germline assignment: CDR1 LGHDT and CDR2 YNNKEL (reference sequence). As DNA, the CDR3 is TGTGCCAGCAGCCCAGGGACATCTCTCTATGGCTACACCTTC. Amino acid sequence: CASSPGTSLYGYTF.

The chain uses TRBV27 and TRBJ1-2, with a possible D match to TRBD1 (6 bases). Per germline, CDR1 MNHEY and CDR2 SMNVEV (reference sequence). The CDR3 consists of 16 residues. V shed 7 bases and J shed 0 bases, with 18 bases lying between them. The CDR3: CASTSLGGGANYGYTF. Here the CDR3 DNA reads TGTGCCAGCACCTCCCTCGGTGGGGGCGCTAACTATGGCTACACCTTC.

This clone was observed a few times. The chain has TRBV4-2 and TRBJ2-1; no clear D gene. Germline values: CDR1 LGHNA, CDR2 YNFKEQ. V gave up 0 bases and J gave up 5 bases, with 14 bases separating them. This CDR3 region has 16 residues. In nucleotides, the CDR3 is TGTGCCAGCAGCCAAGATCCCCTACAGTTGAACAATGAGCAGTTCTTC. Translation: CASSQDPLQLNNEQFF.

This chain links TRBV28 with TRBJ1-2; 7 bases are a match to TRBD1. The CDR3 extends over 16 amino acids. After removal of 6 bases from V and 3 bases from J, the junction contained 13 bases not matched to a gene. CDR1 and CDR2 from the germline V gene are MDHEN and SYDVKM. The DNA of the CDR3 is TGTGCCAGCAGAACCCGAACAGGGGCTGGGGACTATGGCTACACCTTC. It encodes CASRTRTGAGDYGYTF.

The CDR3, as DNA: TGTGCCAGCAGTTCGGGACTTTTGAACACTGAAGCTTTCTTT. It codes for CASSSGLLNTEAFF. The gene calls are TRBV6-6 and TRBJ1-1, with a weak D call TRBD1 (5 bases). This CDR3 spans 14 amino acids. Germline loops: CDR1 MNHNY, CDR2 SVGAGI (reference sequence). V dropped 4 bases and J dropped 0 bases, with 9 bases sitting between them.